The rows below give T cell receptor beta chains drawn from one sample of a study of cytomegalovirus exposure and HLA in healthy donors. Clones were read by immunoSEQ multiplex PCR, and TCRdb kept only the in-frame ones, dropping some. The table lists some 160,000 clones, roughly 82% of them singletons. Material for sequencing was PBMCs. The receptors originated from a woman in her 30s in good health and CMV-seronegative. The CDR3 runs from the conserved cysteine through the conserved F or W.

j_gene,v_gene,CDR3aa
TRBJ1-5,TRBV7-9,CASSLGNSPNQPQHF
TRBJ1-2,TRBV5-4,CASSLGEGNYGYPF
TRBJ1-4,TRBV2,CASSDRVNEKLFF
TRBJ2-5,TRBV6-5,CASSYGSSGTETQYF
TRBJ2-4,TRBV5-1,CASSLGAGTKNIQYF
TRBJ1-2,TRBV4-1,CASSQQGNYGYTF
TRBJ2-3,TRBV4-3,CASSQDTGPSTDTQYF
TRBJ2-3,TRBV5-4,CASSLLAGSTDTQYF
TRBJ1-4,TRBV7-6,CASSLWGGELFF
TRBJ1-2,TRBV9,CASSAGRGLYGYTF
TRBJ2-2,TRBV18,CASSPNPRAGELFF
TRBJ2-2,TRBV19,CASDLAPGELFF
TRBJ1-2,TRBV6-5,CASRPPGEWGYTF
TRBJ1-1,TRBV5-8,CASSRDRGRTEAFF
TRBJ1-1,TRBV29-1,CSVARQQDTEAFF
TRBJ2-1,TRBV7-2,CASSKTSGGRNEQFF
TRBJ1-2,TRBV6-5,CASTADRNYGYTF
TRBJ2-1,TRBV7-3,CASSLGGRADNEQFF
TRBJ2-7,TRBV14,CASSHQTGTYEQYF
TRBJ2-1,TRBV2,CASSGDRNNEQFF
TRBJ1-3,TRBV7-2,CASTIQQVSGNTIYF
TRBJ2-6,TRBV29-1,CSVDPQGTGEGSGANVLTF
TRBJ2-7,TRBV30,CAWDFGPEGSEQYF
TRBJ2-3,TRBV9,CASSVGRTSARDTQYF
TRBJ1-4,TRBV29-1,CSARTKTGKLFF
TRBJ2-7,TRBV6-1,CASSVKAEGEQYF
TRBJ2-5,TRBV2,CASSGLAGTGETQYF
TRBJ1-1,TRBV11-2,CASSLVIAAEAFF
TRBJ2-5,TRBV7-7,CASSSGLALETQYF
TRBJ2-5,TRBV19,CASSTLQTGPTYF
TRBJ2-7,TRBV19,CASSIRSTIHEQYF
TRBJ2-7,TRBV9,CASSEGARGYEQYF